This T cell receptor (beta chain) comes out of a study of blood T cell repertoires in COVID-19. V lost 4 bases to trimming and J lost 6 bases, with 15 bases between them. Germline CDR1 and CDR2: SGHAT and FQNNGV. The CDR3 is made up of 15 amino acids. Assay: immunoSEQ multiplex PCR; the TCRdb copy retains only in-frame clones and omits some. The repertoire includes fewer than 300,000 clones, about nine tenths of them detected once, and about 12% sits in the top ten. The J gene is TRBJ2-2, the V gene TRBV11-2; D may be TRBD2 (6 bases). The sample was peripheral blood. The TCR was taken from a woman under 40 with COVID-19, enrolled during active disease. The CDR3 coding sequence is TGTGCCAGCAGCTCCCGGGAGAATCCCGCCGGGGAGCTGTTTTTT. Translating it yields CASSSRENPAGELFF.